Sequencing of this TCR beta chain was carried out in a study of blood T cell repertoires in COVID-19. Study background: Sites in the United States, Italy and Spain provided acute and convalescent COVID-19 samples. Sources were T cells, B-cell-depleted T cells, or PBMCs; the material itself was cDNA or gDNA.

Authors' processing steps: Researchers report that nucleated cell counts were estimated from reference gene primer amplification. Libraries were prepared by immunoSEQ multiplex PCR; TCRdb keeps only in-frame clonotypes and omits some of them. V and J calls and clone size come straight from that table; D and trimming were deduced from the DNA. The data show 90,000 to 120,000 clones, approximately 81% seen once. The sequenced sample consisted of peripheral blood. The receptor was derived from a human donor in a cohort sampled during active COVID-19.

CDR3 bases: TGTGCCAGCAGCGGGACAGCGAACACTGAAGCTTTCTTT. The encoded protein is CASSGTANTEAFF. The V call is TRBV7-2, the J call TRBJ1-1, with 7 bases matching TRBD1. Trimming removed 5 bases from V and 1 base from J; junction bases left unmatched: 1. The CDR3 is 13 residues long. Germline-derived CDR1 and CDR2 are SGHTA and FQGNSA.